Presented here are 3 T cell receptor beta chains from one specimen sequenced in a study of control samples from healthy donors and cancer patients. TCRdb's copy holds only in-frame clones and misses some; the assay was immunoSEQ multiplex PCR. Here the sample spans fewer than 85,000 clones, 90% to 95% being singletons. Sequencing was done on a sample of blood. The receptors here all came from a young man in good health.

This clone was picked up one time. A read error may produce the germline difference seen at one junction end. The chain is built from TRBV2 and TRBJ2-7; a weak D match, TRBD2 (5 bases). The germline V gene encodes CDR1 SNHLY and CDR2 FYNNEI. The CDR3 length is 13 residues. The CDR3 sequence is CASSEEAAYGQYF. DNA for the CDR3: TGTGCCAGTTCCGAGGAGGCAGCCTACGGGCAGTACTTC.

The gene calls are TRBV7-2 and TRBJ2-7; TRBD1 matches 8 bases. This CDR3 spans 14 amino acids. Trimming cost V 5 bases and J 3 bases; bases outside gene matches: 6. The germline CDR1 and CDR2 sequences are SGHTA and FQGNSA. The CDR3: CASSLQGAFYEQYF. The CDR3 DNA sequence: TGTGCCAGCAGCCTTCAGGGGGCATTCTACGAGCAGTACTTC.

J is TRBJ2-7 and V is TRBV10-3, with 9 bases that match TRBD1. This CDR3 spans 14 amino acids. The junction had 6 bases not matched to a gene; V was cut back by 6 bases and J by 3 bases. Germline assignment: CDR1 ENHRY and CDR2 SYGVKD. CDR3 coding DNA: TGTGCCATCAGGACTGGACAGGGGATCTACGAGCAGTACTTC. It encodes CAIRTGQGIYEQYF.